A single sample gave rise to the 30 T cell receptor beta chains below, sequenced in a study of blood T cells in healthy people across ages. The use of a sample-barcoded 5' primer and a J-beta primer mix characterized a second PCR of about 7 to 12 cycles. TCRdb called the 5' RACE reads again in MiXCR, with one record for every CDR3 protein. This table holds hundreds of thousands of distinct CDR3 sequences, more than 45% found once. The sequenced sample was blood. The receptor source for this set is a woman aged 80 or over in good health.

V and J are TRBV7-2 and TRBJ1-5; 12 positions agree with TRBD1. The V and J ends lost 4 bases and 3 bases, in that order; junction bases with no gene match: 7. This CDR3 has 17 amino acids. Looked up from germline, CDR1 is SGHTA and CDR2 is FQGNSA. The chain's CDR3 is CASSSTGTGGHNQPQHF. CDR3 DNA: TGTGCCAGCAGCTCGACCGGGACAGGGGGCCACAATCAGCCCCAGCATTTT.

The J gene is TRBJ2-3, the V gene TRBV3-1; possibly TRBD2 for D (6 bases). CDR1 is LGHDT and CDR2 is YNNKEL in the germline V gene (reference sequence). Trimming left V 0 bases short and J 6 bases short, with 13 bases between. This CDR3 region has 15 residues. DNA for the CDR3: TGTGCCAGCAGCCAAGAGAGCGGGTCTTACGATACGCAGTATTTT. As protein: CASSQESGSYDTQYF.

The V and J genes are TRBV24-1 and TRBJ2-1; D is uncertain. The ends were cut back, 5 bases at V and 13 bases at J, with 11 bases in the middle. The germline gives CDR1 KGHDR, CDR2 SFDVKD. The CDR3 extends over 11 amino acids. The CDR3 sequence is CATSVGLTQFF. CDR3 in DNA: TGTGCCACCAGTGTAGGGCTCACTCAGTTCTTC.

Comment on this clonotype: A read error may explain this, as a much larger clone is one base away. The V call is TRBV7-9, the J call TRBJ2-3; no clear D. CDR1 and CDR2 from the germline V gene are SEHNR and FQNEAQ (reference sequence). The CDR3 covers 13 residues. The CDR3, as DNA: TGTGCCAGCAGCTTATTTCCCACAGATACGCGGTATTTT. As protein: CASSLFPTDTRYF.

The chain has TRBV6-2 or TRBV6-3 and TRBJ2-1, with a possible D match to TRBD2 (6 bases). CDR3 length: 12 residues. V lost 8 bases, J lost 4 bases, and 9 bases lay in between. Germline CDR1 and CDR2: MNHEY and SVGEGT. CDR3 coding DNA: TGTGCCAGCTGCGGGGCTTACAATGAGCAGTTCTTC. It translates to CASCGAYNEQFF.

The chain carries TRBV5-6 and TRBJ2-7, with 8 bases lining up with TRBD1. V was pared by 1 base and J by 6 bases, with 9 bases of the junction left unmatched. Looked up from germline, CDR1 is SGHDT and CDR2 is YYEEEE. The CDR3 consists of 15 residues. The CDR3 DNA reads TGTGCCAGCAGCTTGTCAGGGGGCGCATCAAGCGAGCAGTACTTC. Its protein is CASSLSGGASSEQYF.

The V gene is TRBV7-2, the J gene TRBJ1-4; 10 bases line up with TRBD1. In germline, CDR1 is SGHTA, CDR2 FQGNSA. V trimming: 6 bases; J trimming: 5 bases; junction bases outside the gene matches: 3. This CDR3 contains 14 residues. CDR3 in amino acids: CASSSDRGNEKLFF. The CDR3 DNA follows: TGTGCCAGCAGTTCGGACAGGGGGAATGAAAAACTGTTTTTT.

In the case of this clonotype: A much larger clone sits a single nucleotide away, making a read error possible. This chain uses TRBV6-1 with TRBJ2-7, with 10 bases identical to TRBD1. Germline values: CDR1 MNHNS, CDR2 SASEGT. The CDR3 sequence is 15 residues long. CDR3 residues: CASIEPGQGTYEQYF. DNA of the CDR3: TGTGCCAGCATTGAACCGGGACAGGGGACCTACGAGCAGTACTTC.

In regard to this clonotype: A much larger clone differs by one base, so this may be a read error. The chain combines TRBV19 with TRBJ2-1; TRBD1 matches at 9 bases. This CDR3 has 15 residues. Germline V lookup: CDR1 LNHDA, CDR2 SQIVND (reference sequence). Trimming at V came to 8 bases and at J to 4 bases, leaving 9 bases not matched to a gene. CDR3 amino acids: CASGTDRGLYNEQFF. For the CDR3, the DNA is TGTGCCAGTGGTACGGACAGGGGCCTTTACAATGAGCAGTTCTTC.

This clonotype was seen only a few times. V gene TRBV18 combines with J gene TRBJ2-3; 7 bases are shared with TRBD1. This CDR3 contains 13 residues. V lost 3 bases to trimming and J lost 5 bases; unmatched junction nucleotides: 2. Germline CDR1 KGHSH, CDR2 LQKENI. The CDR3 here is CASSPSGGDTQYF. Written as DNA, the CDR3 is TGTGCCAGCTCACCGTCAGGGGGAGATACGCAGTATTTT.

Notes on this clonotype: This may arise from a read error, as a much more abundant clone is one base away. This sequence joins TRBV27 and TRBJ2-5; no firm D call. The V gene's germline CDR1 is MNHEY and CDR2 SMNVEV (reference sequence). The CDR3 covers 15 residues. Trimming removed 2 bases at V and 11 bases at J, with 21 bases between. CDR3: CASSLINPLYNEQYF. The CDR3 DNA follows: TGTGCCAGCAGTTTAATCAACCCATTGTACAATGAGCAGTACTTC.

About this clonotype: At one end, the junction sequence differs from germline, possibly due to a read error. The CDR3 loop is CASSSRTANAEAFF. The CDR3 DNA follows: TGTGCCAGCAGCTCCCGGACAGCGAACGCTGAAGCTTTCTTT. The rearrangement joins TRBV6-5 to TRBJ1-1; D is possibly TRBD1 (6 bases). CDR1 is MNHEY and CDR2 is SVGAGI in the germline V gene. The CDR3 covers 14 residues.

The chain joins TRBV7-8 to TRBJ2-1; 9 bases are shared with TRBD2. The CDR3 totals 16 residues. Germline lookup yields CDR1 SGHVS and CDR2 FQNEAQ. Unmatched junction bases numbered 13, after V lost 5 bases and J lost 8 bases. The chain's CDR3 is CASSIISGSSGYEQFF. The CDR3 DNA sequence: TGTGCCAGCAGCATCATTAGCGGGAGTAGTGGATATGAGCAGTTCTTC.

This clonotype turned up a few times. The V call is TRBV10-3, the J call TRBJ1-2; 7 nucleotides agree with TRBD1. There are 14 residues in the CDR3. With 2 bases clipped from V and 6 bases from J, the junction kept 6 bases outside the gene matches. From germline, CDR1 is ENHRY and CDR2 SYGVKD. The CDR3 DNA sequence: TGTGCCATCAGTGAGGCGAGACAGGGCCATGGCTACACCTTC. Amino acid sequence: CAISEARQGHGYTF.

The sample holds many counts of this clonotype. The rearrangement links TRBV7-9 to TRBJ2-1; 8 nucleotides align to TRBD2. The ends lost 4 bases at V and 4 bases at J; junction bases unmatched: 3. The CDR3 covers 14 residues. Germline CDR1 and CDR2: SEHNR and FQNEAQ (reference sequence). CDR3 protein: CASSSSGLYNEQFF. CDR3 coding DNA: TGTGCCAGCAGCTCTAGCGGGCTATACAATGAGCAGTTCTTC.

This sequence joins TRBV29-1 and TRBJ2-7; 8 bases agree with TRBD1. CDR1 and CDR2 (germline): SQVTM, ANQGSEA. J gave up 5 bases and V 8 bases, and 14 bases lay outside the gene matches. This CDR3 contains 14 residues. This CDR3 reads CSSDPGQGRHEQYF. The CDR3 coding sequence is TGCAGCTCTGACCCCGGACAGGGAAGGCACGAGCAGTACTTC.

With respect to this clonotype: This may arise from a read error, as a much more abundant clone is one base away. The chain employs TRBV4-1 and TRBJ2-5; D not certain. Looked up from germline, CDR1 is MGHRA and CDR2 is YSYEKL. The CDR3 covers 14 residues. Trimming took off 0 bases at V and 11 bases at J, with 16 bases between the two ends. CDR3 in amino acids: CASSQELLRLGQYF. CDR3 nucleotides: TGCGCCAGCAGCCAAGAGCTGTTGCGCCTCGGACAGTACTTC.

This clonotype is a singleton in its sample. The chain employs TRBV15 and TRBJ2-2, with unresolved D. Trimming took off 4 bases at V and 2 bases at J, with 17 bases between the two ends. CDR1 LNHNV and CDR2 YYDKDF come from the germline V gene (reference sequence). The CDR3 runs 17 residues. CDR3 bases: TGTGCCACCAGCACTACTGTGAGGACGGTAAACACCGGGGAGCTGTTTTTT. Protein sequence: CATSTTVRTVNTGELFF.

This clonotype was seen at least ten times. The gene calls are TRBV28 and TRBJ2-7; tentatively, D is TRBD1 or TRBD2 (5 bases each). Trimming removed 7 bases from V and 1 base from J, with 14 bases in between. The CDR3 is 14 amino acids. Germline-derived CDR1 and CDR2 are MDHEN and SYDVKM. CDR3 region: CASIPRGSSYEQYF. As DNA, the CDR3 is TGTGCCAGCATCCCCCGGGGCAGTTCCTACGAGCAGTACTTC.

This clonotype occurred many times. The CDR3 sequence: CASSLGIAAGSPQETQYF. The CDR3 DNA is TGTGCCAGCAGCTTAGGAATCGCAGCGGGATCACCCCAAGAGACCCAGTACTTC. V usage is TRBV7-2 and J usage is TRBJ2-5, with 7 bases matching TRBD2. This CDR3 region has 18 residues. V trimming: 1 base; J trimming: 1 base; junction bases outside the gene matches: 12. Germline CDR1 SGHTA, CDR2 FQGNSA.

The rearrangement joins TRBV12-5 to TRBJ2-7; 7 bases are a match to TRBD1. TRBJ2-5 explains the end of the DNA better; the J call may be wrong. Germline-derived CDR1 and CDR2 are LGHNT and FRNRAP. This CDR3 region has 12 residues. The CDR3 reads CASGTGAETQYF. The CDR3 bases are TGTGCTAGTGGCACAGGGGCTGAGACCCAGTACTTC.

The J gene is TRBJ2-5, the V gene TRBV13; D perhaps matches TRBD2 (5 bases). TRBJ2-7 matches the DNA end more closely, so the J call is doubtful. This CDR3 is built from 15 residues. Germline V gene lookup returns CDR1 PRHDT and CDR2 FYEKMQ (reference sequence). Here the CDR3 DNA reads TGTGCCAGCAGCTTAATGCAACCTGGGAGCTACGAGCAGTACTTC. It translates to CASSLMQPGSYEQYF.

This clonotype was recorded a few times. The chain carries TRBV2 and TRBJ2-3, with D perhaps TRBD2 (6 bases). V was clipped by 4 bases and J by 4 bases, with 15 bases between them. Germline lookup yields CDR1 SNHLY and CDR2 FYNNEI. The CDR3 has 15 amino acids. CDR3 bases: TGTGCCAGCAGTGTGGCACCGCCGGGGGCAGATACGCAGTATTTT. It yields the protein CASSVAPPGADTQYF.

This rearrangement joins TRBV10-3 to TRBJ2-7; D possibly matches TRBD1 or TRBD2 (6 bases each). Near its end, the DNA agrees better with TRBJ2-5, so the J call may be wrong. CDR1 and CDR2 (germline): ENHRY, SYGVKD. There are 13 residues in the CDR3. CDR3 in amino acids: CAIRPVGGETQYF. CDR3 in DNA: TGTGCCATCCGCCCGGTAGGGGGGGAGACCCAGTACTTC.

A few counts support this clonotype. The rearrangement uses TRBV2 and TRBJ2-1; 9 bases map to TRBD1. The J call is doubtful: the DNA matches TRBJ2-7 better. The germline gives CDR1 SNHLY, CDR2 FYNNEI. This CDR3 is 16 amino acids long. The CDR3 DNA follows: TGTGCCAGCAGGTCCACCGGGACAGGGACCTACAATGAGCAGTACTTC. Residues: CASRSTGTGTYNEQYF.

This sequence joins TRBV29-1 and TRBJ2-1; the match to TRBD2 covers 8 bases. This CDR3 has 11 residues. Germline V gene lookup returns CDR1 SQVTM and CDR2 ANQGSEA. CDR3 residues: CRAGAYNEQFF. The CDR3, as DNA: TGCAGAGCGGGGGCTTACAATGAGCAGTTCTTC.

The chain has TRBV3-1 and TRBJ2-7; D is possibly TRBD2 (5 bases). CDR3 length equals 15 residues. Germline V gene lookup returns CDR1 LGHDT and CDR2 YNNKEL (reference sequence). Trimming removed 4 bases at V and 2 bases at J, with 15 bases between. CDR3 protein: CASSLGRRAAYEQYF. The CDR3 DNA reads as TGTGCCAGCAGCCTGGGGAGAAGGGCCGCCTACGAGCAGTACTTC.

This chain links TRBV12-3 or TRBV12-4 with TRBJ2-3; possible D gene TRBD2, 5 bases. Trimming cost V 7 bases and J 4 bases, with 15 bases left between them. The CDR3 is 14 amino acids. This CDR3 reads CASITGGCADTQYF. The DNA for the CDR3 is TGTGCCAGCATAACCGGAGGTTGCGCAGATACGCAGTATTTT.

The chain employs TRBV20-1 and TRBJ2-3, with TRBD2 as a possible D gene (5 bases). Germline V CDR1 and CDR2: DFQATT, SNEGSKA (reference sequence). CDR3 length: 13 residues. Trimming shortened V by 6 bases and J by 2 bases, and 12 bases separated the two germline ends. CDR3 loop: CSATRQYTDTQYF. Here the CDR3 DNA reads TGCAGTGCCACTAGACAATACACAGATACGCAGTATTTT.

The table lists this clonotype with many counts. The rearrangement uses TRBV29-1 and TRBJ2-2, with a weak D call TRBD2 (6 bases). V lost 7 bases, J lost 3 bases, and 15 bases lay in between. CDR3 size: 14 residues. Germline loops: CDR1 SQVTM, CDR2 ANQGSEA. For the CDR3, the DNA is TGCAGCGCTAAAAATCGCGGGGACACCGGGGAGCTGTTTTTT. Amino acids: CSAKNRGDTGELFF.